The 18 T cell receptor beta chains reported below all come from one sample, sequenced in a study of blood T cell repertoires in COVID-19 (dated by TCRdb to the early 2020s). The library was built by means of the immunoSEQ multiplex PCR assay. Drawn from immuneACCESS, this table holds only the in-frame rearrangements with V and J called that TCRdb kept. Clones are partly lost; checked studies trace under half to an unresolved V gene and leave the rest unexplained. This sample has some 170,000 clones in its table, and about four fifths of those were observed once. Jointly, the top ten make up approximately 10% of the sample. The specimen sequenced was peripheral blood. These receptors were collected from a man aged 55 to 70 with active or convalescent COVID-19.

About this clone: Its ends do not fully match the called genes, so a read error is possible. V gene TRBV20-1 combines with J gene TRBJ1-5, with 9 positions matching TRBD1. The CDR3 spans 11 residues. Germline V gene data show CDR1 as DFQATT and CDR2 as SNEGSKA (reference sequence). Written as DNA, the CDR3 is TGCAGTGCTAGGAAGGGACAGGGTCAGGATTTT. Translating gives CSARKGQGQDF.

This clone has more than one count but fewer than ten. The chain has TRBV19 and TRBJ1-2; maybe TRBD1 (5 bases). Germline values: CDR1 LNHDA, CDR2 SQIVND (reference sequence). Trimming shortened V by 6 bases and J by 2 bases, and 16 bases separated the two germline ends. The CDR3 runs 15 residues. The CDR3 here is CASRGQGEDNYGYTF. CDR3 bases: TGTGCCAGTAGAGGGCAAGGGGAGGACAACTATGGCTACACCTTC.

This chain connects TRBV18 to TRBJ1-5; D is unresolved. Germline values: CDR1 KGHSH, CDR2 LQKENI. The CDR3 is made up of 16 amino acids. Between the trimmed V and J ends, which lost 2 bases and 3 bases, there was a span of 14 bases. The CDR3 nucleotides are TGTGCCAGCTCACCATCGGAGGGCTCCTCCAATCAGCCCCAGCATTTT. Protein: CASSPSEGSSNQPQHF.

The rearrangement uses TRBV6-5 and TRBJ2-1, with D unresolved. The CDR3 is 12 residues long. V was clipped by 2 bases and J by 9 bases, with 8 bases between them. Germline V gene lookup returns CDR1 MNHEY and CDR2 SVGAGI. The CDR3 DNA reads as TGTGCCAGCAGTTACGGGTCGGGTGAGCAGTTCTTC. Residues: CASSYGSGEQFF.

This rearrangement joins TRBV25-1 to TRBJ1-1; D is unclear. Germline loops: CDR1 MGHDK, CDR2 SYGVNS. The germline V and J ends were trimmed by 5 bases and 3 bases, with 7 bases remaining between them. This CDR3 spans 12 amino acids. The CDR3 loop reads CASSTGYTEAFF. The CDR3 nucleotides read TGTGCCAGCAGTACGGGGTACACTGAAGCTTTCTTT.

J is TRBJ2-7 and V is TRBV24-1, with D possibly matching TRBD1 (6 bases). The CDR3 is 15 residues long. V gave up 3 bases and J gave up 7 bases, with 18 bases separating them. CDR1 KGHDR and CDR2 SFDVKD come from the germline V gene. CDR3 residues: CATSDRYRDYWEQYF. DNA for the CDR3: TGTGCCACCAGTGATCGCTACAGGGATTATTGGGAGCAGTACTTC.

V gene TRBV27 combines with J gene TRBJ1-6; a weak D match, TRBD1 (6 bases). Germline CDR1 reads MNHEY; CDR2 reads SMNVEV (reference sequence). The CDR3 is 15 amino acids. Between the trimmed V and J ends, which lost 3 bases and 4 bases, there was a span of 10 bases. The CDR3 reads CASSFNRAYNSPLHF. Written as DNA, the CDR3 is TGTGCCAGCAGTTTCAACAGGGCATATAATTCACCCCTCCACTTT.

CDR3 coding DNA: TGTGCCAGCAGCCAACAACTAGCGGGAGGGCCAGAGACCCAGTACTTC. Amino acids: CASSQQLAGGPETQYF. This chain uses TRBV3-1 (or the pseudogene TRBV3-2) with TRBJ2-5; 13 positions match TRBD2. The CDR3 sequence is 16 residues long. V gave up 2 bases and J gave up 4 bases; unmatched junction bases: 4. Per the germline V gene, CDR1 is LGHDT and CDR2 is YNNKEL (reference sequence).

J is TRBJ2-7 and V is TRBV6-5; the match to TRBD1 covers 7 bases. The V gene's germline CDR1 is MNHEY and CDR2 SVGAGI. The CDR3 consists of 15 residues. The junction had 16 bases not matched to a gene; V was cut back by 8 bases and J by 6 bases. CDR3: CASHSPTQGRFEQYF. CDR3 nucleotides: TGTGCCAGCCACAGCCCCACACAGGGGCGATTCGAGCAGTACTTC.

Only a few counts were recorded for this clone. The chain recombines TRBV19 with TRBJ1-2; tentative D call: TRBD1 (5 bases). V was cut by 2 bases and J by 4 bases, with 17 bases left in between. Per germline, CDR1 LNHDA and CDR2 SQIVND (reference sequence). The CDR3 covers 16 residues. For the CDR3, the DNA is TGTGCCAGTAGTATACCCTACCCCGGTAGGGGCTATGGCTACACCTTC. The encoded protein is CASSIPYPGRGYGYTF.

This chain uses TRBV7-9 with TRBJ2-1; 9 bases match TRBD1. J gave up 2 bases and V 6 bases, and 5 bases lay outside the gene matches. The CDR3 contains 15 residues. The V gene's germline CDR1 is SEHNR and CDR2 FQNEAQ (reference sequence). CDR3 DNA sequence: TGTGCCAGCAGGTCCGGGACAGGGCCCTACAATGAGCAGTTCTTC. Translation gives CASRSGTGPYNEQFF.

The rearrangement links TRBV27 to TRBJ2-7, with D possibly TRBD2 on 5 matching bases. The CDR3 sequence is 13 residues long. Germline V lookup: CDR1 MNHEY, CDR2 SMNVEV (reference sequence). Between the trimmed V and J ends, which lost 5 bases and 4 bases, there was a span of 12 bases. CDR3 coding DNA: TGTGCCAGCAGTCGGGATAGCGAGTACGAGCAGTACTTC. It is translated as CASSRDSEYEQYF.

The chain is built from TRBV11-3 and TRBJ2-5; perhaps TRBD2 as D (6 bases). The germline gives CDR1 SGHNT, CDR2 YENEEA. The CDR3 is 13 residues long. The V end lost 2 bases, the J end lost 5 bases, and 9 bases lay between the germline ends. The CDR3 here is CASSLTSLETQYF. CDR3 coding DNA: TGTGCCAGCAGCTTAACTAGCCTGGAGACCCAGTACTTC. The variable domain in full, with the rest retrieved from reference TRBV11-3 and TRBJ2-5, is EAGVVQSPRYKIIEKKQPVAFWCNPISGHNTLYWYLQNLGQGPELLIRYENEEAVDDSQLPKDRFSAERLKGVDSTLKIQPAELGDSAVYLCASSLTSLETQYFGPGTRLLVL.

V and J are TRBV18 and TRBJ1-1; a weak D match, TRBD1 (5 bases). Germline V gene lookup returns CDR1 KGHSH and CDR2 LQKENI. There are 11 residues in the CDR3. V was trimmed by 4 bases and J by 5 bases, leaving 5 bases between them. The CDR3 DNA is TGTGCCAGCTCACAGGGGACTGAAGCTTTCTTT. It yields the protein CASSQGTEAFF.

This clone turned up a few times. The chain recombines TRBV28 with TRBJ1-1, with 9 bases matching TRBD1. V lost 4 bases, J lost 5 bases, and 11 bases stayed unmatched. The CDR3 is 16 amino acids. Per germline, CDR1 MDHEN and CDR2 SYDVKM. CDR3 sequence (DNA): TGTGCCAGCAGTTCCCGCGGGGACAGGGAAGGAACTGAAGCTTTCTTT. Its protein product is CASSSRGDREGTEAFF.

The V and J genes are TRBV12-3 or TRBV12-4 and TRBJ2-7; D uncertain. V lost 4 bases, J lost 6 bases, and 7 bases lay in between. There are 11 residues in the CDR3. The CDR3 reads CASSYSIEQYF. CDR3 bases: TGTGCCAGCAGTTACAGTATCGAGCAGTACTTC.

The chain employs TRBV14 and TRBJ2-7; the D is unclear. In germline, CDR1 is SGHDN, CDR2 FVKESK. V shed 1 base and J shed 3 bases, with 7 bases lying between them. This CDR3 contains 13 residues. CDR3 nucleotide sequence: TGTGCCAGCAGCCAAGGGGCGATCTACGAGCAGTACTTC. This codes for CASSQGAIYEQYF.

A single count supports this clone. This chain links TRBV5-1 with TRBJ1-2; 8 bases match TRBD1. Germline CDR1 and CDR2: SGHRS and YFSETQ. V trimming: 0 bases; J trimming: 4 bases; junction bases outside the gene matches: 8. The length of the CDR3 is 16 residues. CDR3 sequence: CASSLVRQGRGYGYTF. The CDR3 DNA reads TGCGCCAGCAGCTTGGTACGACAGGGGAGAGGCTATGGCTACACCTTC.